This T cell receptor beta chain is drawn from a study of cytotoxic CD8 clonotypes in ibrutinib-treated CLL. Profiled with immunoSEQ multiplex PCR; TCRdb holds only in-frame clones, not every one. Of about 130,000 clones in the sample, about 75% were seen once. V was clipped by 5 bases and J by 1 base; unmatched bases: 6. Looked up from germline, CDR1 is SEHNR and CDR2 is FQNEAQ (reference sequence). This CDR3 has 15 residues. This clonotype was sampled from a human donor with chronic lymphocytic leukemia. The sequences come from PBMCs, collected after 24 months of ibrutinib treatment. J is TRBJ2-5 and V is TRBV7-9; 8 positions match TRBD2. The CDR3 DNA is TGTGCCAGCAGCGCCTTGGCGGGGGGCCAAGAGACCCAGTACTTC. This translates into CASSALAGGQETQYF.